This T cell receptor beta chain comes out of a study of OX40 agonist ivuxolimab in advanced cancers. Study details: Anti-PD-1, anti-PD-L1 or anti-CTLA-4 therapy given earlier was allowed, and about 38% had some.

Only in-frame clones appear in the TCRdb table, and some are missing; sequencing was by immunoSEQ multiplex PCR. Here the sample spans just over 80,000 clones, nearly 90% being singletons. The V end was cut by 0 bases, the J end by 7 bases, with 5 bases between. The germline gives CDR1 SGDLS, CDR2 YYNGEE. The CDR3 has 13 residues. The gene calls are TRBV9 and TRBJ1-6, with D unresolved. This specimen consisted of CD4+ or CD8+ T cells sorted from blood, obtained in a trial of the OX40 agonist ivuxolimab. The source of this sequence is an adult with an advanced solid tumor such as melanoma, head and neck, liver or kidney cancer. The chain's CDR3 is CASSVDRNSPLHF. In nucleotides, the CDR3 is TGTGCCAGCAGCGTAGATAGGAATTCACCCCTCCACTTT.